This T cell receptor beta chain emerged from a study of shared clonotypes between healthy human individuals. Study-wide context: Three CD4 naive, three CD4 memory, two CD8 naive and one CD8 memory plate were used per donor.

On this clone: Its specificity is not known.

Regarding the study as a whole: Researchers sampled blood only, noting tissue repertoires likely differ. Of the naive CD4 clonotypes, approximately 5% were shared across four donors.

Per the original methods: From ImmunoSEQ came sequences covering only the junction and carrying no quality scores, so filtering differed. Assay used: immunoSEQ multiplex PCR; TCRdb lists only in-frame clones, some missing. The V and J calls and clone size were taken over from that table, and D and trimming were inferred from the DNA. The data hold approximately 650,000 clones, with around 95% observed a single time. CD45RO-negative, CCR7-positively selected cells formed the naive CD8 fraction, excluding terminally differentiated effector memory CD45RA+ cells. What was sequenced was naive CD8+ T cells sorted from blood. The TCR sequence derives from a woman aged 30 to 39 in good health.

CDR3 protein: CASGHSGANVLTF. The CDR3 DNA reads TGTGCCAGCGGACACTCTGGGGCCAACGTCCTGACTTTC. This chain connects TRBV11-2 to TRBJ2-6; maybe TRBD1 (5 bases). Trimming took 8 bases from V and 0 from J, leaving 5 bases between them. The germline V gene has CDR1 SGHAT and CDR2 FQNNGV. The CDR3 runs to 13 residues.